This T cell receptor (beta chain) was captured in a study of CD8 T cells in Susac syndrome (dated by TCRdb to 2018 to 2020). Regarding the study in general: Among the sequenced Susac syndrome patients, 5 or 6 had clinically active disease and fewer than ten were in clinical remission. Repertoire sequencing was used to test whether CD8+ T cell activation and differentiation in Susac syndrome was antigen driven. At blood withdrawal, Susac syndrome patients were therapy-naive, treated with corticosteroids (with IVIg additionally given to some), or treated with IVIg alone.

RNA was extracted using the RNeasy kit, and about 0.45 to 1 ug of the RNA was reverse transcribed with random hexamers. TCR beta CDR3 regions were amplified with the immunoSEQ multiplex PCR assay covering 54 Vbeta and 13 Jbeta segments. To correct PCR amplification bias, a synthetic template baseline was used for both primer optimization and computational correction. The authors' analysis ran thus. Only productive sequences were kept, with reads annotated to V, D and J genes according to IMGT and analyzed in immunoSEQ Analyzer. Clonality was computed as one minus Shannon entropy normalized by log2 of the number of productive unique sequences. For each patient and control, public and private clones were evaluated within the 100 most prevalent clones. Clones were defined as Susac-specific when absent from the healthy and MS cohorts, from approximately 1,100 published viral clones and from other ImmuneACCESS disease sequences. Using fastp trimming at Q25 and MiXCR clonotype assembly, TCRdb reanalyzed the public sequencing data and kept in-frame beta chains. Every entry covers one CDR3 protein and lists the most common genes and DNA from its rows. Clone size and V and J calls follow TCRdb, not the original study. Within this sample are about 80,000 distinct CDR3 sequences, with roughly 91% of them counted one time only. The top ten hold about 0.54% of the sample.

This clonotype was found once. Its antigen remains unidentified. Base quality data are lacking; no much larger clone is found one base away. One read provides weak support. Peripheral blood CD8+ and CD4+ T cells from healthy donors, Susac syndrome patients and multiple sclerosis patients were profiled by high-throughput TCR beta sequencing. Recently defined diagnostic criteria for definite or probable disease were met by the Susac syndrome patients. Bulk CD8+ and CD4+ T cells were purified by magnetic negative isolation, while CD8+ TEMRA cells were enriched using FACS. Blood was drawn into EDTA tubes, processed within 24 hours, and PBMCs were isolated by density gradient centrifugation. PBMCs intended for TCR sequencing were frozen in liquid nitrogen and were later thawed in a 37 degrees C water bath. Purity of sorted or isolated CD4+, CD8+ and CD8+ TEMRA cells was at least 90%. CDR1 and CDR2, looked up from the germline V gene (reference sequence), are SEHNR and FQNEAQ. The junction shows trimming of 2 bases on V and 7 bases on J, plus 15 bases between the germline ends. The cysteine opens and the phenylalanine closes a CDR3 of 15 amino acids. Only the CDR3 part of the read is kept: 45 bases, read in frame from the first base.

Summary of the overall study and its limitations: No clonal expansion was detected in the CD4+ T cell repertoire of Susac syndrome patients. The TCR sequencing and HLA analysis was acknowledged to have included a relatively small number of individuals.

The sequenced sample consisted of CD4+ T cells from PBMCs. The sequence was collected from a human donor with Susac syndrome. The sequence is built from TRBV7-9 and TRBJ1-5; a weak D assignment points to TRBD1 (5 bases agree). In nucleotide form, the sequence is TGTGCCAGCAGCTTATCGGCGGGGGGAAGCCAGCCCCAGCATTTT. This yields the protein CASSLSAGGSQPQHF. The entire variable domain, with the stretches around the CDR3 drawn from the reference TRBV7-9 and TRBJ1-5 proteins, is DTGVSQNPRHKITKRGQNVTFRCDPISEHNRLYWYRQTLGQGPEFLTYFQNEAQLEKSRLLSDRFSAERPKGSFSTLEIQRTEQGDSAMYLCASSLSAGGSQPQHFGDGTRLSIL.